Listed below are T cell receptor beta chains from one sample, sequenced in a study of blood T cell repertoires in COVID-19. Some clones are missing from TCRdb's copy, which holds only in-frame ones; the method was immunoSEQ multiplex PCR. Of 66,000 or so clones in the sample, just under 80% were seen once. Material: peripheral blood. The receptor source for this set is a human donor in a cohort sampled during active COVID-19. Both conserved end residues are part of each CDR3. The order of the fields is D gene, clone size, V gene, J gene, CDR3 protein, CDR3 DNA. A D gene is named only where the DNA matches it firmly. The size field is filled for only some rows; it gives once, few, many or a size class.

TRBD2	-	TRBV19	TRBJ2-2	CASNPTPGGWNTGELFF	TGTGCCAGTAACCCAACCCCGGGGGGATGGAACACCGGGGAGCTGTTTTTT
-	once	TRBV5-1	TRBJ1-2	CASSLAQGPNYGYTF	TGCGCCAGCAGCTTGGCACAGGGCCCTAACTATGGCTACACCTTC
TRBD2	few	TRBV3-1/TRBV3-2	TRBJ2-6	CASSKFRGASGGISGANVLTF	TGTGCCAGCAGCAAATTTCGGGGTGCTAGCGGGGGCATCTCTGGGGCCAACGTCCTGACTTTC
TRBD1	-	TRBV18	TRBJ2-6	CASSTGQVVSGANVLTF	TGTGCCAGCTCGACGGGACAGGTCGTCTCTGGGGCCAACGTCCTGACTTTC
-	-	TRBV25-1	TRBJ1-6	CASSEYGRGDNSPLHF	TGTGCCAGCAGTGAATATGGGAGGGGAGATAATTCACCCCTCCACTTT
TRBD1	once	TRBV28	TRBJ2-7	CASSFLGQTYEQYF	TGTGCCAGCAGTTTCCTGGGACAGACCTACGAGCAGTACTTC
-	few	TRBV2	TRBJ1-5	CASSEGGNQPQHF	TGTGCCAGCAGCGAGGGCGGAAATCAGCCCCAGCATTTT
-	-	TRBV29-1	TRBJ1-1	CSVRTSGGLTEAFF	TGCAGCGTGCGGACATCGGGGGGTCTCACTGAAGCTTTCTTT
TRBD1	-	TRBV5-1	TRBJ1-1	CASSLEDRDETEAFF	TGCGCCAGCAGCTTGGAAGACAGGGACGAAACTGAAGCTTTCTTT
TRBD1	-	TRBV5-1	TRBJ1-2	CASSPTGADYGYTF	TGCGCCAGCAGCCCAACAGGGGCCGACTATGGCTACACCTTC
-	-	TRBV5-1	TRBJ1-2	CASSLVSIAGDGGYTF	TGCGCCAGCAGCTTGGTCTCTATTGCGGGGGATGGTGGCTACACCTTC
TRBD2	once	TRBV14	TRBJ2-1	CASSFQAGVSYNEQFF	TGTGCCAGCAGCTTCCAAGCGGGAGTATCCTACAATGAGCAGTTCTTC
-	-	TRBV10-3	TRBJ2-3	CAISESYRRDPDTQYF	TGTGCCATCAGTGAGTCGTACCGGCGGGATCCAGATACGCAGTATTTT
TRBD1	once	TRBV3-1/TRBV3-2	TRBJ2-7	CASSRDRVSEQYF	TGTGCCAGCAGCCGCGACAGGGTGAGCGAGCAGTACTTC
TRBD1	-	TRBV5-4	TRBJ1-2	CASSSDRVSYGYTF	TGTGCCAGCAGCTCCGACAGGGTATCGTATGGCTACACCTTC
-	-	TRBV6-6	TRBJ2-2	CASSIVPRGTGELFF	TGTGCCAGCAGTATAGTCCCGCGGGGCACCGGGGAGCTGTTTTTT
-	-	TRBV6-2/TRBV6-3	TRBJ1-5	CASSYEQGAGNQPQHF	TGTGCCAGCAGTTACGAGCAGGGCGCCGGCAATCAGCCCCAGCATTTT
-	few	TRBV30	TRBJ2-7	CAWSVDIEQYF	TGTGCCTGGAGTGTGGACATCGAGCAGTACTTC
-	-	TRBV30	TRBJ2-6	CAWMEGGANVLTF	TGTGCCTGGATGGAGGGCGGGGCCAACGTCCTGACTTTC
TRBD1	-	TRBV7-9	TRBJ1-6	CASSLAIGRGDSPLHF	TGTGCCAGCAGCTTAGCGATCGGCAGGGGGGATTCACCCCTCCACTTT
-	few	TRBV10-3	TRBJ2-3	CAISESVAGGGADTQYF	TGTGCCATCAGTGAGTCCGTAGCGGGTGGGGGCGCAGATACGCAGTATTTT
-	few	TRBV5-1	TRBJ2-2	CASSLGVTGELFF	TGCGCCAGCAGCTTAGGGGTGACCGGGGAGCTGTTTTTT
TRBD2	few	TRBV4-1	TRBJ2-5	CASSFGLAGGETQYF	TGCGCCAGCAGCTTCGGACTAGCGGGCGGGGAGACCCAGTACTTC
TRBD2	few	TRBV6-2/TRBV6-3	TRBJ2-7	CASSYSPGGPYEQYF	TGTGCCAGCAGTTACTCGCCGGGAGGGCCCTACGAGCAGTACTTC
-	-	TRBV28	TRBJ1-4	CASSVSQSGGRGEKLFF	TGTGCCAGCAGTGTCAGTCAATCCGGGGGGCGAGGTGAAAAACTGTTTTTT
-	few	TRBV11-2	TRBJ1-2	CASSLGQDYGYTF	TGTGCCAGCAGCTTAGGACAAGACTATGGCTACACCTTC
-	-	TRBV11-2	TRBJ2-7	CASSSVGASYEQYF	TGTGCCAGCAGCTCAGTGGGGGCTTCCTACGAGCAGTACTTC